The source of this TCR beta chain is a study of cytomegalovirus exposure and HLA in healthy donors. The germline CDR1 and CDR2 sequences are SEHNR and FQNEAQ (reference sequence). The V gene lost 4 bases and the J gene lost 0 bases, with 15 bases spanning the gap. The length of the CDR3 is 17 residues. With 60 Vbeta and 13 Jbeta primers, the PCR was carried out. Only in-frame clones appear in the TCRdb table, and some are missing; sequencing was by immunoSEQ multiplex PCR. The repertoire has over 150,000 clones, less than 85% of them found once; the top ten carry 4.5% to 5.5%. The receptor comes from a man between 18 and 29 years old in good health and CMV-seronegative. The specimen was PBMCs. V gene TRBV7-9 combines with J gene TRBJ2-2, with D perhaps matching TRBD1 (7 bases). The CDR3 coding sequence is TGTGCCAGCAGCTCCGGCGGCGGGACAGCGAACACCGGGGAGCTGTTTTTT. It is translated as CASSSGGGTANTGELFF. Full variable domain (outside the CDR3, taken from reference TRBV7-9 and TRBJ2-2): DTGVSQNPRHKITKRGQNVTFRCDPISEHNRLYWYRQTLGQGPEFLTYFQNEAQLEKSRLLSDRFSAERPKGSFSTLEIQRTEQGDSAMYLCASSSGGGTANTGELFFGEGSRLTVL.